This TCR beta chain was retrieved from a study of post-analysis software for immune sequencing data. General study points: Roughly 5 TRBV segments occurring more often in patients than controls included TRBV5-6, TRBV5-1 and TRBV20-1.

V trimming: 2 bases; J trimming: 4 bases; junction bases outside the gene matches: 21. There are 20 residues in the CDR3. A remark on this clonotype: Its target is not known.

Unique molecular identifiers had been added to the TCR beta cDNA libraries. Using its own MiXCR run on the PCR reads, TCRdb lists one record per CDR3 protein. The sample has hundreds of thousands of distinct CDR3 sequences, approximately 59% seen once. The clonotype originates from a girl aged 2 to 9 with multiple sclerosis. The chain uses TRBV12-3 or TRBV12-4 and TRBJ2-7; 9 bases align to TRBD1. Sequencing used blood. The CDR3 coding sequence is TGTGCCAGCAGTTTAAGTCTTGGGGTCCTGGCGGGACAGGGTGCGTACGAGCAGTACTTC. Its protein is CASSLSLGVLAGQGAYEQYF.